This is a list of T cell receptor beta chains from one sample in a study of neoadjuvant anti-PD-1 for oral cavity cancer. TCRdb's table, derived via immunoSEQ multiplex PCR, lists solely in-frame clones and lacks some. Here the sample spans roughly 7,000 clones, over 60% being singletons. The source material was PBMCs, sampled before nivolumab (anti-PD-1) treatment. Receptor source: a person aged 35 to 85 with oral cavity squamous cell carcinoma. Each CDR3 is given with its conserved first and last residue. D genes are given only for firm matches. The size field is filled for only some rows; it gives once, few, many or a size class.

J gene | V gene | D gene | clone size | CDR3 protein | CDR3 DNA
TRBJ2-2 | TRBV5-1 | TRBD1 | NA | CASSGDRTDTGELFF | TGCGCCAGCAGCGGGGACAGGACGGACACCGGGGAGCTGTTTTTT
TRBJ1-2 | TRBV4-2 | TRBD1 | few | CASSHPTGGGYGYTF | TGTGCCAGCAGCCACCCGACAGGGGGCGGCTATGGCTACACCTTC
TRBJ2-2 | TRBV6-1 | NA | NA | CASSEDIWGSGELFF | TGTGCCAGCAGTGAGGACATCTGGGGGTCCGGGGAGCTGTTTTTT
TRBJ2-3 | TRBV6-5 | TRBD2 | NA | CASRMGLGGTDTQYF | TGTGCCAGCAGAATGGGACTAGGGGGCACAGATACGCAGTATTTT
TRBJ1-5 | TRBV30 | NA | NA | CAWTSVGSNQPQHF | TGTGCCTGGACTTCTGTGGGTAGCAATCAGCCCCAGCATTTT
TRBJ1-2 | TRBV30 | TRBD1 | NA | CAWSVGQGPNYGYTF | TGTGCCTGGAGTGTAGGACAGGGACCCAACTATGGCTACACCTTC
TRBJ1-5 | TRBV30 | NA | once | CAWSGTVRAPQHF | TGTGCCTGGAGTGGGACAGTCCGTGCGCCCCAGCATTTT
TRBJ2-7 | TRBV6-6 | TRBD1 | NA | CASRMNRGRYEQYF | TGTGCCAGCAGGATGAACAGGGGGCGCTACGAGCAGTACTTC
TRBJ1-5 | TRBV19 | TRBD1 | NA | CASSDSRGPQPQHF | TGTGCCAGTAGTGACTCCAGGGGGCCTCAGCCCCAGCATTTT
TRBJ2-5 | TRBV11-2 | NA | NA | CASSPPGGGREGTQYF | TGTGCCAGCAGCCCACCGGGCGGGGGCCGAGAAGGGACCCAGTACTTC
TRBJ1-2 | TRBV25-1 | NA | few | CASSEAGSGYTF | TGTGCCAGCAGTGAGGCAGGATCCGGCTACACCTTC
TRBJ2-2 | TRBV5-1 | TRBD2 | once | CASSLTSGGLIPGELFF | TGCGCCAGCAGCTTGACTAGCGGGGGCCTAATTCCCGGGGAGCTGTTTTTT
TRBJ2-5 | TRBV5-1 | NA | NA | CASSLDGSQETQYF | TGCGCCAGCAGCTTGGATGGCAGCCAAGAGACCCAGTACTTC
TRBJ1-2 | TRBV4-1 | NA | NA | CASSQESTSGYTF | TGCGCCAGCAGCCAAGAGTCAACGTCAGGCTACACCTTC
TRBJ2-5 | TRBV2 | TRBD2 | NA | CASREGLAGASGVETQYF | TGTGCCAGCAGGGAGGGACTAGCGGGGGCATCGGGGGTGGAGACCCAGTACTTC
TRBJ2-2 | TRBV21-1 | NA | NA | CASSKDPGTGVTGELFF | TGTGCCAGCAGCAAAGACCCCGGGACAGGGGTCACCGGGGAGCTGTTTTTT
TRBJ1-6 | TRBV6-5 | NA | NA | CASSKSSYNSPLHF | TGTGCCAGCAGCAAAAGCTCCTATAATTCACCCCTCCACTTT
TRBJ1-2 | TRBV27 | NA | NA | CASSPYRDQYYGYTF | TGTGCCAGCAGCCCCTACAGGGACCAATACTATGGCTACACCTTC
TRBJ2-7 | TRBV9 | NA | NA | CASSATGTPYYEQYF | TGTGCCAGCAGCGCCACCGGGACACCGTACTACGAGCAGTACTTC
TRBJ1-5 | TRBV10-3 | TRBD1 | NA | CAISARTGSNQPQHF | TGTGCCATCAGTGCGCGGACAGGGAGCAATCAGCCCCAGCATTTT
TRBJ1-6 | TRBV4-3 | NA | NA | CASSLEYLYNSPLHF | TGCGCCAGCAGCCTGGAGTACCTCTATAATTCACCCCTCCACTTT
TRBJ1-1 | TRBV5-1 | TRBD1 | NA | CASSSDRGSNTEAFF | TGCGCCAGCAGCTCCGACAGGGGGTCGAACACTGAAGCTTTCTTT